Shown below are 9 T cell receptor beta chains from a single sample sequenced in a study of cytomegalovirus exposure and HLA in healthy donors. The PCR made use of 60 Vbeta and 13 Jbeta primers. Produced via immunoSEQ multiplex PCR; TCRdb's table is partial and in-frame only. The data contain 200,000 to 250,000 clones, 77% of them singletons. Sequenced material: PBMCs. Receptor source: a woman aged 55-70 years in good health and CMV-seropositive.

CDR3 in DNA: TGTGCCTGGAGTCAAAACACCGGGGAGCTGTTTTTT. This gives the protein CAWSQNTGELFF. The V gene is TRBV30, the J gene TRBJ2-2; D is unresolved. V was trimmed by 2 bases and J by 2 bases, leaving 3 bases between them. The CDR3 length is 12 residues. Germline loops: CDR1 GTSNPN, CDR2 SVGIG (reference sequence). The full variable domain, in which reference TRBV30 and TRBJ2-2 provide the parts outside the CDR3, is SQTIHQWPATLVQPVGSPLSLECTVEGTSNPNLYWYRQAAGRGLQLLFYSVGIGQISSEVPQNLSASRPQDRQFILSSKKLLLSDSGFYLCAWSQNTGELFFGEGSRLTVL.

The CDR3 nucleotides are TGCGCCAGCAGCTTGCGGACCCTCGGACAGGGGGCAGGTAATGAGCAGTTCTTC. As protein: CASSLRTLGQGAGNEQFF. The J gene is TRBJ2-1, the V gene TRBV5-1, with 11 nucleotides matching TRBD1. The germline V gene has CDR1 SGHRS and CDR2 YFSETQ. The CDR3 is 18 amino acids. V lost 1 base, J lost 7 bases, and 13 bases stayed unmatched. The complete variable domain, with remaining parts taken from reference TRBV5-1 and TRBJ2-1, reads KAGVTQTPRYLIKTRGQQVTLSCSPISGHRSVSWYQQTPGQGLQFLFEYFSETQRNKGNFPGRFSGRQFSNSRSEMNVSTLELGDSALYLCASSLRTLGQGAGNEQFFGPGTRLTVL.

This clone was detected only a few times. The chain is built from TRBV15 and TRBJ2-4; 7 bases are shared with TRBD1. This CDR3 is built from 15 residues. Germline V gene data show CDR1 as LNHNV and CDR2 as YYDKDF (reference sequence). V trimming: 1 base; J trimming: 6 bases; junction bases outside the gene matches: 6. CDR3 residues: CATSRGGTDRNIQYF. The CDR3 nucleotides read TGTGCCACCAGCAGAGGTGGGACAGACCGAAACATTCAGTACTTC.

A remark on this clone: This same CDR3 is encoded by further DNA sequences in the sample. The chain couples TRBV7-2 to TRBJ2-7, with D maybe TRBD1 (6 bases). The CDR3 is 15 amino acids. Trimming removed 1 base at V and 2 bases at J, with 12 bases between. In germline, CDR1 is SGHTA, CDR2 FQGNSA. CDR3 nucleotide sequence: TGTGCCAGCAGCTTAGGCACAGGGAAAACCTACGAGCAGTACTTC. Translated: CASSLGTGKTYEQYF.

CDR3 loop: CASSLDGGANYGYTF. CDR3 bases: TGCGCCAGCAGCTTGGATGGGGGCGCGAACTATGGCTACACCTTC. V and J are TRBV5-1 and TRBJ1-2; weak D call: TRBD1 (6 bases). Trimming shortened V by 0 bases and J by 2 bases, and 11 bases separated the two germline ends. Germline values: CDR1 SGHRS, CDR2 YFSETQ. The CDR3 is 15 residues long.

This chain uses TRBV7-6 with TRBJ1-1; D gene uncertain. The CDR3 is 12 residues long. Germline V gene data show CDR1 as SGHVS and CDR2 as FNYEAQ. V was cut by 5 bases and J by 0 bases, with 4 bases left in between. The DNA of the CDR3 is TGTGCCAGCAGCCAAATGAACACTGAAGCTTTCTTT. Its translation is CASSQMNTEAFF.

The J gene is TRBJ2-3, the V gene TRBV6-1, with TRBD2 identical over 7 bases. V was pared by 2 bases and J by 2 bases, with 4 bases of the junction left unmatched. CDR3 length: 15 residues. Germline CDR1 is MNHNS and CDR2 is SASEGT. CDR3: CASSEREGFTDTQYF. In DNA form, the CDR3 reads TGTGCCAGCAGTGAAAGGGAGGGCTTCACAGATACGCAGTATTTT.

V and J are TRBV9 and TRBJ1-6, with TRBD1 as a possible D gene (6 bases). Germline values: CDR1 SGDLS, CDR2 YYNGEE. The CDR3 is 14 amino acids. V was trimmed by 4 bases and J by 9 bases, leaving 14 bases between them. CDR3 bases: TGTGCCAGCAGCTCCGGGACAATGGGTTCACCCCTCCACTTT. It codes for CASSSGTMGSPLHF.

The rearrangement uses TRBV5-1 and TRBJ1-3, with TRBD1 matching over 9 bases. Germline CDR1 is SGHRS and CDR2 is YFSETQ. The J segment lost 0 bases and the V segment lost 4 bases, leaving 8 bases of the junction unmatched. The CDR3 has 17 amino acids. CDR3 residues: CASSPGQGLYSGNTIYF. Written as DNA, the CDR3 is TGCGCCAGCAGCCCAGGACAGGGGCTCTACTCTGGAAACACCATATATTTT.